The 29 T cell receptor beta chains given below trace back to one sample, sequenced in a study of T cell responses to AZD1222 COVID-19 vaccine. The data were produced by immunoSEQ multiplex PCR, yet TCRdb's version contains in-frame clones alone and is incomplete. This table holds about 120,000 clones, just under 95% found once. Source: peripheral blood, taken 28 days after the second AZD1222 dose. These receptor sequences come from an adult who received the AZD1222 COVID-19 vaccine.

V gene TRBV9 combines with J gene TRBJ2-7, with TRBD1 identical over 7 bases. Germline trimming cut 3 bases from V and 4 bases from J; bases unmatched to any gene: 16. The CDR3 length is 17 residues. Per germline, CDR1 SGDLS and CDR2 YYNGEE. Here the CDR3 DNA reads TGTGCCAGCAGCGGATGTTATACGCCGGGACAGCATTACGAGCAGTACTTC. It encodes CASSGCYTPGQHYEQYF. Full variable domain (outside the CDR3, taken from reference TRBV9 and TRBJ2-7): DSGVTQTPKHLITATGQRVTLRCSPRSGDLSVYWYQQSLDQGLQFLIQYYNGEERAKGNILERFSAQQFPDLHSELNLSSLELGDSALYFCASSGCYTPGQHYEQYFGPGTRLTVT.

CDR3 residues: CASSLTESYEQYF. DNA of the CDR3: TGCGCCAGCAGCTTGACCGAATCCTACGAGCAGTACTTC. The chain carries TRBV5-1 and TRBJ2-7; D unresolved. V lost 1 base, J lost 1 base, and 6 bases lay in between. This CDR3 region has 13 residues. The germline V gene has CDR1 SGHRS and CDR2 YFSETQ. The variable domain in full, completed from reference TRBV5-1 and TRBJ2-7, reads KAGVTQTPRYLIKTRGQQVTLSCSPISGHRSVSWYQQTPGQGLQFLFEYFSETQRNKGNFPGRFSGRQFSNSRSEMNVSTLELGDSALYLCASSLTESYEQYFGPGTRLTVT.

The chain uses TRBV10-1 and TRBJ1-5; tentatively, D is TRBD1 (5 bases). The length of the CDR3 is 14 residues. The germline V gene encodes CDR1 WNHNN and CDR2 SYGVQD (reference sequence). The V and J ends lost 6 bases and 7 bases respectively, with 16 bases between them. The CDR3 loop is CASSGGEEGQPQHF. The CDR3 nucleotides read TGCGCCAGCAGCGGAGGGGAGGAGGGCCAGCCCCAGCATTTT.

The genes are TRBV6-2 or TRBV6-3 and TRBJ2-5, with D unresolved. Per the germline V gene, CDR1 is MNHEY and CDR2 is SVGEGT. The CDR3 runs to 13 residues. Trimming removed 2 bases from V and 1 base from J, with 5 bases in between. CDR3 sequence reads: CASSYAGQETQYF. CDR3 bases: TGTGCCAGCAGTTACGCTGGCCAAGAGACCCAGTACTTC.

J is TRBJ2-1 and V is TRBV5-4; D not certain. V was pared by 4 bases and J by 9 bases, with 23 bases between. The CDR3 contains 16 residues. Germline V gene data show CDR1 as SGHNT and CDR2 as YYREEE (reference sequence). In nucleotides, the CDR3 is TGTGCCAGCAGCCCCCCTGGGCAGCGCGGTAGAGGTGAGCAGTTCTTC. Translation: CASSPPGQRGRGEQFF.

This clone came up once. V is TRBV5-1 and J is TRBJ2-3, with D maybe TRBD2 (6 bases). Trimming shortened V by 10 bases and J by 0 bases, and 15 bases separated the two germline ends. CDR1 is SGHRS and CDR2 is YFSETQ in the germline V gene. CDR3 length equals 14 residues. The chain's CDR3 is CASAPGLSTDTQYF. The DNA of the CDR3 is TGCGCCTCGGCCCCGGGACTTAGCACAGATACGCAGTATTTT.

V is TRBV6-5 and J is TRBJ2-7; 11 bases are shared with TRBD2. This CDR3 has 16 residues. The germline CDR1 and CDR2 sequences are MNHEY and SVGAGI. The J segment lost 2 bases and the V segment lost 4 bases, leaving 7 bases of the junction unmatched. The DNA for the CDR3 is TGTGCCAGCAGTTTCTCTAGCGGGGGGTCCCCCTACGAGCAGTACTTC. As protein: CASSFSSGGSPYEQYF.

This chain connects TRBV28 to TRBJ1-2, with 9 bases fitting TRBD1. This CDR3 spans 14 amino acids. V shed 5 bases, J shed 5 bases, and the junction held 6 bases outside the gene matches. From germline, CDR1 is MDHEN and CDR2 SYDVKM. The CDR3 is CASSTRTGDYGYTF. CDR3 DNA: TGTGCCAGCAGTACTCGGACAGGGGATTATGGCTACACCTTC.

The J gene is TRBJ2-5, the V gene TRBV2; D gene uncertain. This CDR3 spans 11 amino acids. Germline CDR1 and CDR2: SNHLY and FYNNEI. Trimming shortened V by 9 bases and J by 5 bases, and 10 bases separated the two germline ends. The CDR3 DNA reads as TGTGCCAGTAACGTTGGGGAGACCCAGTACTTC. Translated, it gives CASNVGETQYF. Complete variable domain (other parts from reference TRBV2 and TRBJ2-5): EPEVTQTPSHQVTQMGQEVILRCVPISNHLYFYWYRQILGQKVEFLVSFYNNEISEKSEIFDDQFSVERPDGSNFTLKIRSTKLEDSAMYFCASNVGETQYFGPGTRLLVL.

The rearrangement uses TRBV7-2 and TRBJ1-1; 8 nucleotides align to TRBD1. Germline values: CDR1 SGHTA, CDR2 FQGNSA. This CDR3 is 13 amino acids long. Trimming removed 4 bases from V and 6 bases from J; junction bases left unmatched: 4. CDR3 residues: CASSSQGGAEAFF. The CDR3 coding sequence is TGTGCCAGCAGCTCACAGGGGGGTGCTGAAGCTTTCTTT. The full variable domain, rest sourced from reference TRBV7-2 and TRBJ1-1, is GAGVSQSPSNKVTEKGKDVELRCDPISGHTALYWYRQSLGQGLEFLIYFQGNSAPDKSGLPSDRFSAERTGGSVSTLTIQRTQQEDSAVYLCASSSQGGAEAFFGQGTRLTVV.

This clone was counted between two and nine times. The CDR3 loop reads CASTDLNPNYTF. CDR3 bases: TGTGCCAGCACCGACCTGAATCCCAACTACACCTTC. This chain joins TRBV2 and TRBJ1-2, with D unresolved. In germline, CDR1 is SNHLY, CDR2 FYNNEI. This CDR3 has 12 residues. The germline V and J ends were trimmed by 7 bases and 10 bases, with 16 bases remaining between them.

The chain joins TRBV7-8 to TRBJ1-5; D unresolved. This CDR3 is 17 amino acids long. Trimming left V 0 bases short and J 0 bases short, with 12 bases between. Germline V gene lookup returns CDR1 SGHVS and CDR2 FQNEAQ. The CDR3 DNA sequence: TGTGCCAGCAGCTTAGCGGCCCAACCACTTAGCAATCAGCCCCAGCATTTT. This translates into CASSLAAQPLSNQPQHF.

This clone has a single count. CDR3 sequence (DNA): TGTGCCAGCAGGATACAGGGGTTGGGAAAAGGACTGTTTTTT. It translates to CASRIQGLGKGLFF. V and J are TRBV28 and TRBJ1-4; 7 positions agree with TRBD1. The CDR3 is 14 residues long. Per the germline V gene, CDR1 is MDHEN and CDR2 is SYDVKM. V dropped 6 bases and J dropped 13; count of bases not matched to a gene: 14.

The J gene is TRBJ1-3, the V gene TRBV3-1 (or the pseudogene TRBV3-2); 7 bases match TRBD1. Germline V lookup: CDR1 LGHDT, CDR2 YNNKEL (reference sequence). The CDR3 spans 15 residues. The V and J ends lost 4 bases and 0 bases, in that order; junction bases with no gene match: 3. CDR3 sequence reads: CASSLGQSSGNTIYF. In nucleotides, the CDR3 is TGTGCCAGCAGCCTGGGACAGAGCTCTGGAAACACCATATATTTT.

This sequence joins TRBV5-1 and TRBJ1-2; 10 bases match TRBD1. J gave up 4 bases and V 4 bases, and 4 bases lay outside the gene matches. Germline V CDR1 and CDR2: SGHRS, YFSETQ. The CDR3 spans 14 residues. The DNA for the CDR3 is TGCGCCAGCAGCCCGACAGGGGGCGTCTATGGCTACACCTTC. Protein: CASSPTGGVYGYTF.

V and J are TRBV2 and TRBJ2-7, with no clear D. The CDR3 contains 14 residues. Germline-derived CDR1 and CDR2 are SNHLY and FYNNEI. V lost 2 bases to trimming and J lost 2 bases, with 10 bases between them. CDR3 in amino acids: CASSENVEAYEQYF. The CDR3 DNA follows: TGTGCCAGCAGTGAAAATGTTGAGGCCTACGAGCAGTACTTC.

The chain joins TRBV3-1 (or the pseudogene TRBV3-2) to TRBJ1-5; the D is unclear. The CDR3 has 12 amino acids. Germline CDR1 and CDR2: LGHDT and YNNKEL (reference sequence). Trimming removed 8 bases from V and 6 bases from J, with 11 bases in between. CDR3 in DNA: TGTGCCAGCTTTAGTAGGTGTCAGCCCCAGCATTTT. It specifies CASFSRCQPQHF.

The CDR3 is CASRMSSGNTIYF. CDR3 in DNA: TGTGCCAGCAGAATGTCCTCTGGAAACACCATATATTTT. The V call is TRBV27, the J call TRBJ1-3; D unresolved. The length of the CDR3 is 13 residues. Trimming removed 6 bases from V and 0 bases from J, with 6 bases in between. Germline V gene sequence: CDR1 MNHEY, CDR2 SMNVEV (reference sequence).

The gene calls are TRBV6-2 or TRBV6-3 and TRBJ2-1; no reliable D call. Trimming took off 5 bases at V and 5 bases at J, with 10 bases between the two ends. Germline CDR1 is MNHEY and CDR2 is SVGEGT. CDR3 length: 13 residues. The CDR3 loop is CASSTGRHNEQFF. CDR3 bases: TGTGCCAGCAGTACGGGTCGACACAATGAGCAGTTCTTC.

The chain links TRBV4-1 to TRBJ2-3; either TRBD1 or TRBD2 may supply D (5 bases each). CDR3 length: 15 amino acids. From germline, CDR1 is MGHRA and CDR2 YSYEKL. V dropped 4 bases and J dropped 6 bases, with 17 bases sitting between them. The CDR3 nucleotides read TGCGCCAGCAGCCCGGACGGGACCTGGGCGGATACGCAGTATTTT. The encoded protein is CASSPDGTWADTQYF.

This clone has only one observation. The CDR3 protein is CASSLVGGYEAFF. DNA of the CDR3: TGTGCCAGCAGCCTTGTGGGGGGCTATGAAGCTTTCTTT. The chain carries TRBV7-9 and TRBJ1-1, with D possibly TRBD1 on 6 matching bases. Germline V lookup: CDR1 SEHNR, CDR2 FQNEAQ (reference sequence). Between the trimmed V and J ends, which lost 5 bases and 7 bases, there was a span of 14 bases. There are 13 residues in the CDR3.

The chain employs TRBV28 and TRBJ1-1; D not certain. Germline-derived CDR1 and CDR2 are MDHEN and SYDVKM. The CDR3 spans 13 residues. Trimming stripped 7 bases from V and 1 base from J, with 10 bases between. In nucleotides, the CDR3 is TGTGCCAGCAAAGGCTACCAGAACACTGAAGCTTTCTTT. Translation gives CASKGYQNTEAFF.

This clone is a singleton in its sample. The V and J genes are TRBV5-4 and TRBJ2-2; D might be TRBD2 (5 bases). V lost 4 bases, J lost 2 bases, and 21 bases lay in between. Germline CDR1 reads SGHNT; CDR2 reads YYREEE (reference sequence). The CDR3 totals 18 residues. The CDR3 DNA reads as TGTGCCAGCAGCCCAAATACGGGGTCTGCGAGAAACACCGGGGAGCTGTTTTTT. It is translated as CASSPNTGSARNTGELFF.

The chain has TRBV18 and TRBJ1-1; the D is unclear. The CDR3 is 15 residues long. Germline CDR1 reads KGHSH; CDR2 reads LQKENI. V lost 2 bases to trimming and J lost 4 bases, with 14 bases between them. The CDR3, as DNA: TGTGCCAGCTCACCAAGGGTCGCCGTCGGCACTGAAGCTTTCTTT. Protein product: CASSPRVAVGTEAFF.

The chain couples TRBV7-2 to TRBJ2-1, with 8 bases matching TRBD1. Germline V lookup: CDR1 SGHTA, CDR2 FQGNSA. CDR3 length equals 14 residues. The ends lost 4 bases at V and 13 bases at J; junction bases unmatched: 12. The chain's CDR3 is CASSSLGQGAFQFF. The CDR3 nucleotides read TGTGCCAGCAGCTCCCTGGGGCAGGGGGCTTTTCAGTTCTTC.

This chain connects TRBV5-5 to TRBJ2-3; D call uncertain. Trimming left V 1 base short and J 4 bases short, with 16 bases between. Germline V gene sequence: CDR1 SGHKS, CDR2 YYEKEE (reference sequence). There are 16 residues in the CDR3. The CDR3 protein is CASSLPSAPGADTQYF. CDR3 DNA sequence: TGTGCCAGCAGCTTGCCCTCGGCCCCTGGGGCAGATACGCAGTATTTT.

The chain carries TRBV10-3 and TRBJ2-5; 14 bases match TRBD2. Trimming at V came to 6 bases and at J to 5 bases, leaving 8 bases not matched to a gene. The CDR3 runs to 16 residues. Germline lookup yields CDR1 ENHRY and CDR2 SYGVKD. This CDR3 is CAISGTSGGRGETQYF. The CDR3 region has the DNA TGTGCCATCAGCGGGACTAGCGGGGGACGGGGGGAGACCCAGTACTTC.

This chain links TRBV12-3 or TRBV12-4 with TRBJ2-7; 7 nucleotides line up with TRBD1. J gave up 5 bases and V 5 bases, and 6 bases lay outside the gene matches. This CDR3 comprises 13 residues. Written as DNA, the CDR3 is TGTGCCAGCAGTCTACAGGGGATCCACGAGCAGTACTTC. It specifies CASSLQGIHEQYF.

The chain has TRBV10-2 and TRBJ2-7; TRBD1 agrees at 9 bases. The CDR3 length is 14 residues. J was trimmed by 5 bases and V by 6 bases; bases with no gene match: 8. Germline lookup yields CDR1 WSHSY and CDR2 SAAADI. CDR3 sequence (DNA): TGCGCCAGCAGGGTACAGGGGGCAGAGAACGAGCAGTACTTC. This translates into CASRVQGAENEQYF.